Below are 10 T cell receptor beta chains sequenced from a single sample in a study of blood T cell repertoires in COVID-19. Data came from immunoSEQ multiplex PCR; TCRdb stores just in-frame clones and leaves some out. The sample consists of about 190,000 clones, approximately 85% of them appearing once. The specimen was PBMCs or T cells enriched from blood (not recorded which). These receptors all stem from a middle-aged man with acute COVID-19.

The V gene is TRBV12-5, the J gene TRBJ1-1, with 7 bases matching TRBD1. The germline V gene has CDR1 LGHNT and CDR2 FRNRAP. The V segment lost 1 base and the J segment 8 bases; nucleotides outside the gene matches: 4. This CDR3 region has 13 residues. The CDR3 is CASGLERDREAFF. Here the CDR3 DNA reads TGTGCTAGTGGTTTGGAAAGGGACAGAGAAGCTTTCTTT.

V and J are TRBV4-1 and TRBJ1-4, with 9 bases matching TRBD1. The V and J ends lost 2 bases and 6 bases, in that order; junction bases with no gene match: 4. Per germline, CDR1 MGHRA and CDR2 YSYEKL. This CDR3 contains 15 residues. CDR3 DNA sequence: TGCGCCAGCAGCCAAACCGGGACAGGGCATGAAAAACTGTTTTTT. This encodes CASSQTGTGHEKLFF.

V usage is TRBV19 and J usage is TRBJ1-5; D perhaps matches TRBD1 (5 bases). Germline CDR1 is LNHDA and CDR2 is SQIVND (reference sequence). Between the trimmed V and J ends, which lost 1 base and 3 bases, there was a span of 7 bases. The length of the CDR3 is 14 residues. The DNA of the CDR3 is TGTGCCAGTAGTATAGCAGGGAACAATCAGCCCCAGCATTTT. This codes for CASSIAGNNQPQHF.

The chain has TRBV19 and TRBJ2-1; TRBD2 matches at 8 bases. The CDR3 is 15 residues long. Losses at the gene ends were 3 bases for V and 9 bases for J; bases not matched to a gene: 10. Per the germline V gene, CDR1 is LNHDA and CDR2 is SQIVND (reference sequence). CDR3 region: CASSILAGGGGEQFF. CDR3 nucleotides: TGTGCCAGTAGTATCCTGGCGGGAGGAGGGGGTGAGCAGTTCTTC.

This clone has a single count. The V gene is TRBV5-4, the J gene TRBJ2-7; perhaps TRBD1 as D (5 bases). There are 14 residues in the CDR3. V lost 0 bases and J lost 5, with 12 bases in between. Germline V gene lookup returns CDR1 SGHNT and CDR2 YYREEE (reference sequence). CDR3: CASSLGSLRDEQYF. In DNA, the CDR3 is TGTGCCAGCAGCTTGGGTTCCCTCAGGGACGAGCAGTACTTC.

V usage is TRBV28 and J usage is TRBJ1-2; unclear D gene. Trimming cost V 1 base and J 6 bases, with 21 bases left between them. Germline CDR1 MDHEN, CDR2 SYDVKM. The CDR3 is 17 residues long. CDR3: CASSLSPRTRATNGYTF. The CDR3 DNA reads TGTGCCAGCAGTTTATCCCCCCGGACTCGGGCAACTAATGGCTACACCTTC.

Details on this clone: The same CDR3 also results from other DNA sequences found in this sample. The V gene is TRBV9, the J gene TRBJ2-1, with unresolved D. The germline V gene encodes CDR1 SGDLS and CDR2 YYNGEE. There are 11 residues in the CDR3. Trimming took off 3 bases at V and 7 bases at J, with 5 bases between the two ends. The CDR3 protein is CASSALNEQFF. The DNA for the CDR3 is TGTGCCAGCAGCGCCCTAAATGAGCAGTTCTTC.

The rearrangement uses TRBV28 and TRBJ1-1, with D unclear. CDR3 length equals 13 residues. With 8 bases removed from V and 5 bases from J, the gap between germline ends came to 15 bases. Germline CDR1 MDHEN, CDR2 SYDVKM. CDR3 nucleotide sequence: TGTGCCAGCGGTAATAAGGGAGGGACTGAAGCTTTCTTT. Residues: CASGNKGGTEAFF. Combining the CDR3 with reference TRBV28 and TRBJ1-1 gives the whole variable domain DVKVTQSSRYLVKRTGEKVFLECVQDMDHENMFWYRQDPGLGLRLIYFSYDVKMKEKGDIPEGYSVSREKKERFSLILESASTNQTSMYLCASGNKGGTEAFFGQGTRLTVV.

The chain uses TRBV5-4 and TRBJ2-3; D may be TRBD1 (6 bases). The V end was cut by 4 bases, the J end by 14 bases, with 20 bases between. Per germline, CDR1 SGHNT and CDR2 YYREEE (reference sequence). The CDR3 covers 13 residues. In DNA, the CDR3 is TGTGCCAGCAGCACCCAGGGGACCCCCGGTGGGTATTTT. Translated: CASSTQGTPGGYF.

This chain joins TRBV10-1 and TRBJ2-7, with TRBD2 matching 8 bases. V shed 5 bases and J 8 bases; nucleotides not matched to a gene: 8. CDR3 length: 13 residues. Germline values: CDR1 WNHNN, CDR2 SYGVQD (reference sequence). The CDR3 nucleotides read TGCGCCAGCAGTCCGGGACTAGAGGCACAGCAGTACTTC. Translation gives CASSPGLEAQQYF.